The 5 T cell receptor beta chains below were found in one sample sequenced in a study of cytomegalovirus exposure and HLA in healthy donors. PCR employed 60 Vbeta and 13 Jbeta primers. Method: immunoSEQ multiplex PCR; TCRdb's copy keeps in-frame clones and lacks some. The sample has roughly 100,000 clones; 77% are singletons. Sequencing was done on a sample of PBMCs. Receptors were obtained from a woman between 40 and 55 years old in good health and CMV-seropositive.

This clone was recorded a few times. The rearrangement links TRBV29-1 to TRBJ1-2, with D perhaps matching TRBD1 (6 bases). This CDR3 is 14 amino acids long. CDR1 SQVTM and CDR2 ANQGSEA come from the germline V gene. V was cut by 6 bases and J by 5 bases, with 19 bases left in between. The CDR3 bases are TGCAGCGTGGGAGAGGATGAGGGGGTTTATGGCTACACCTTC. This encodes CSVGEDEGVYGYTF.

This chain uses TRBV27 with TRBJ2-3, with TRBD2 matching over 11 bases. This CDR3 comprises 14 residues. Germline V gene lookup returns CDR1 MNHEY and CDR2 SMNVEV (reference sequence). With V trimmed by 6 bases and J by 3 bases, 2 bases remained unmatched. The CDR3 sequence is CASRRLAGTDTQYF. As DNA, the CDR3 is TGTGCCAGCAGGAGACTAGCGGGGACAGATACGCAGTATTTT.

V usage is TRBV2 and J usage is TRBJ1-1; tentatively, D is TRBD1 (5 bases). This CDR3 comprises 16 residues. Germline CDR1 reads SNHLY; CDR2 reads FYNNEI. Deletions cut 3 bases from V and 0 bases from J, with 14 bases between. The CDR3 bases are TGTGCCAGCAGTGACGGGGGGGTCACACTGAACACTGAAGCTTTCTTT. Translation: CASSDGGVTLNTEAFF.

Note on this clone: Compared with germline, one end of the junction differs, possibly owing to a read error. The J gene is TRBJ2-7, the V gene TRBV27, with 7 bases aligning to TRBD1. CDR3 size: 14 residues. Per the germline V gene, CDR1 is MNHEY and CDR2 is SMNVEV (reference sequence). As DNA, the CDR3 is TGTGCCGGCAGTACCCGGACAGGCACGTACGAGCAGTACTTC. As protein: CAGSTRTGTYEQYF.

This clone occurred once. The chain carries TRBV4-1 and TRBJ2-1; possible D gene TRBD1, 6 bases. Germline CDR1 is MGHRA and CDR2 is YSYEKL. This CDR3 spans 17 amino acids. The V gene lost 1 base and the J gene lost 0 bases, with 13 bases spanning the gap. CDR3 DNA sequence: TGCGCCAGCAGCCAAGGTCCTGCGACAGGCTCCTACAATGAGCAGTTCTTC. Protein product: CASSQGPATGSYNEQFF.